This T cell receptor (beta chain) was documented in a study of graft-versus-host responses after intestinal transplantation. Across the study: Transplants given to recipients were multivisceral, liver-intestinal, or isolated intestinal. The study gave all recipients anti-thymocyte globulin induction, then tacrolimus and steroids for 2 to 3 years. Study conclusions and caveats: When patients had graft-donor T cell macrochimerism, their allografts held high graft-versus-host to host-versus-graft clonal ratios.

Including both end residues, the CDR3 is 9 amino acids long. Germline CDR1 reads MNHNY; CDR2 reads SVGAGI (reference sequence). As regards this clone: The target antigen is unknown. Given the absence of the conserved phenylalanine or tryptophan at the CDR3 end, a read error is likely. The DNA is left out, because the CDR3 cannot be placed on it with certainty; the CDR3 is given as TCRdb lists it.

Assay: immunoSEQ multiplex PCR; the TCRdb copy retains only in-frame clones and omits some. This table holds tens of thousands of clones, 84% found once. The sequence derives from a human donor who was the organ donor for an intestinal transplant. The sequences come from unstimulated CD4+ T cells sorted from spleen or lymph node cells, collected before transplant. The chain links TRBV6-6 to TRBJ1-6; TRBD1 was called by the table and not checked on the DNA. CDR3 region: CAARDRVQI.